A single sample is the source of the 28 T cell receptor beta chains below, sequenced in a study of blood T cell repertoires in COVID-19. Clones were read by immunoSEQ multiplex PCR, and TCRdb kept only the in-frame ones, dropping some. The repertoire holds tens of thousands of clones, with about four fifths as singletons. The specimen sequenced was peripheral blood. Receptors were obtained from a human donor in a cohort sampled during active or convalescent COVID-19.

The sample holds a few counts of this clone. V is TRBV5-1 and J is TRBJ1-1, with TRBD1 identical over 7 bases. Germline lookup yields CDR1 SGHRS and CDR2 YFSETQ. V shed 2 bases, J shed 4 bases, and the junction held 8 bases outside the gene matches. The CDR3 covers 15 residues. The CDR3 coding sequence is TGCGCCAGCAGCTTTTCCAACAGGGGTCGCACTGAAGCTTTCTTT. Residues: CASSFSNRGRTEAFF.

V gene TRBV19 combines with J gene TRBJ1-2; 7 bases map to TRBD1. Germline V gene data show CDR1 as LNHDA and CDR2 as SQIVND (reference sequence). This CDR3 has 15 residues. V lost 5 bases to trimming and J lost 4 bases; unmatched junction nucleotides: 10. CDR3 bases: TGTGCCAGTAGTGGCGTCCGTCGGGACAGCTATGGCTACACCTTC. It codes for CASSGVRRDSYGYTF.

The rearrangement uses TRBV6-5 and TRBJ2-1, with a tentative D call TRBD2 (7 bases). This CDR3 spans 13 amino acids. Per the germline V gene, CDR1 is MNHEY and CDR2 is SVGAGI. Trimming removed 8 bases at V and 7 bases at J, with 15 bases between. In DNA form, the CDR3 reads TGTGCCAGCGACGCGGGGGCCCTTAATGAGCAGTTCTTC. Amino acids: CASDAGALNEQFF.

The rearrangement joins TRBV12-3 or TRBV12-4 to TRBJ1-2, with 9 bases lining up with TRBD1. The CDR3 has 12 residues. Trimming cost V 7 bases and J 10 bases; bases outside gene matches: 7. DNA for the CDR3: TGTGCCAGCACCCAGGGACAGGGCCTCTACACCTTC. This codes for CASTQGQGLYTF.

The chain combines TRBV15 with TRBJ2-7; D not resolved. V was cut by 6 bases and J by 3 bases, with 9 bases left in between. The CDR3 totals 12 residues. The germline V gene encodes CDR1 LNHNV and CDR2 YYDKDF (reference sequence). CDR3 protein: CATSVPGYEQYF. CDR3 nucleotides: TGTGCCACCAGTGTTCCGGGCTACGAGCAGTACTTC.

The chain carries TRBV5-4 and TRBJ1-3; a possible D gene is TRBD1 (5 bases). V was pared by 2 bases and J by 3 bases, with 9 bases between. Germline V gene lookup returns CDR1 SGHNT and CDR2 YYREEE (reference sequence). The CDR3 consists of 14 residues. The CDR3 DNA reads TGTGCCAGCAGCTTTCCAGGGAATGGAAACACCATATATTTT. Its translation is CASSFPGNGNTIYF.

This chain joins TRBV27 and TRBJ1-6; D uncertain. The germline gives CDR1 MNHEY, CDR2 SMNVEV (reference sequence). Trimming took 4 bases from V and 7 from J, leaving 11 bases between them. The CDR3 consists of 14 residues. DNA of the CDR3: TGTGCCAGCAGTTACCCGACACTCAATTCACCCCTCCACTTT. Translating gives CASSYPTLNSPLHF.

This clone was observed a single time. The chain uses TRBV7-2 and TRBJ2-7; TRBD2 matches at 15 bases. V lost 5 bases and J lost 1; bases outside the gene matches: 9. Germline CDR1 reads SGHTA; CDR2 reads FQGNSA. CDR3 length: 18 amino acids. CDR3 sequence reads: CASSPSRTSGGVSYEQYF. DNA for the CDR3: TGTGCCAGCAGCCCTTCTCGGACTAGCGGGGGGGTTTCCTACGAGCAGTACTTC.

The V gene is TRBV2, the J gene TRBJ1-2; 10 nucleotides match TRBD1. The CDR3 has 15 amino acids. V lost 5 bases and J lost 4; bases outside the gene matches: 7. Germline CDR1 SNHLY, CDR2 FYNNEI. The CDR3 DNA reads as TGTGCCAGCAGTTACACGGACAGGGGGATCTATGGCTACACCTTC. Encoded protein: CASSYTDRGIYGYTF.

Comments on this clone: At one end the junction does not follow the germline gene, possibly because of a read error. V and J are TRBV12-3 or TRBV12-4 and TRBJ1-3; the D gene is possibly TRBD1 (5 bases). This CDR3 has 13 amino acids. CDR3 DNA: TGTGCCACCCTAGGGGAATTGGGTGGAAACACCATCTTT. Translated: CATLGELGGNTIF.

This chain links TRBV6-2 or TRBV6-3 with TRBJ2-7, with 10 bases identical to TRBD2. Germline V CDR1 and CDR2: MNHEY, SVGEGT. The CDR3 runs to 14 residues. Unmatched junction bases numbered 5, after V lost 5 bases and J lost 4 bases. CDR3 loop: CASSDPGLAYEQYF. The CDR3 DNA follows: TGTGCCAGCAGTGACCCGGGACTAGCGTACGAGCAGTACTTC.

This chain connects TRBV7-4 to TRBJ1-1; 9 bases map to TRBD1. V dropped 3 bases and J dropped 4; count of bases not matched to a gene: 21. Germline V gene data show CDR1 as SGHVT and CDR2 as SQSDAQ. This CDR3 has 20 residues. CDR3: CASSFAPIPGQGPFGTEAFF. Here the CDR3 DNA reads TGTGCCAGCAGCTTCGCCCCCATCCCGGGACAGGGTCCTTTCGGCACTGAAGCTTTCTTT.

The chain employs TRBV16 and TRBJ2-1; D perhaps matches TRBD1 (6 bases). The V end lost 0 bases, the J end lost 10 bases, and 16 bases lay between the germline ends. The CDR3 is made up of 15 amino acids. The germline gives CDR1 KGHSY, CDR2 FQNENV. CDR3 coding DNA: TGTGCCAGCAGCCAATCGGGGGCCCAAACGGGGGAGCAGTTCTTC. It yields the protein CASSQSGAQTGEQFF.

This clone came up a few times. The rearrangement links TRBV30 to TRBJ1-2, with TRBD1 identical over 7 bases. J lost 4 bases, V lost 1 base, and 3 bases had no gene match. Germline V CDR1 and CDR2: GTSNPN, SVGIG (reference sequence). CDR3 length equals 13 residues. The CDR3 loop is CAWSEGQPYGYTF. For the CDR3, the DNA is TGTGCCTGGAGTGAGGGACAGCCCTATGGCTACACCTTC. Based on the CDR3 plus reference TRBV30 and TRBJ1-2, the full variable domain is SQTIHQWPATLVQPVGSPLSLECTVEGTSNPNLYWYRQAAGRGLQLLFYSVGIGQISSEVPQNLSASRPQDRQFILSSKKLLLSDSGFYLCAWSEGQPYGYTFGSGTRLTVV.

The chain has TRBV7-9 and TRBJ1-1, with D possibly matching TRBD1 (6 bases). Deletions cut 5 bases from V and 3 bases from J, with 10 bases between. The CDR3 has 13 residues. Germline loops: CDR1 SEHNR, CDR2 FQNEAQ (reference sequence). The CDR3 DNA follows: TGTGCCAGCAGCATTCACAGGGACACTGAAGCTTTCTTT. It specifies CASSIHRDTEAFF.

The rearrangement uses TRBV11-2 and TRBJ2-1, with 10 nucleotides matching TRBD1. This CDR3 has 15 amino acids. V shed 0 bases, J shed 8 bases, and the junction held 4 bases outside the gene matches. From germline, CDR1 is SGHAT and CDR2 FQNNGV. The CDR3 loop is CASSLETGGVHEQFF. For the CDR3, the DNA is TGTGCCAGCAGCTTAGAGACAGGGGGCGTTCATGAGCAGTTCTTC.

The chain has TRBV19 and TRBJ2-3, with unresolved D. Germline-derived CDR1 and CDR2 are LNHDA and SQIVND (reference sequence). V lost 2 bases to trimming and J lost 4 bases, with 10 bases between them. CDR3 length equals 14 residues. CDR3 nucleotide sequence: TGTGCCAGTAGTATAATCCCGAGCGCAGATACGCAGTATTTT. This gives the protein CASSIIPSADTQYF.

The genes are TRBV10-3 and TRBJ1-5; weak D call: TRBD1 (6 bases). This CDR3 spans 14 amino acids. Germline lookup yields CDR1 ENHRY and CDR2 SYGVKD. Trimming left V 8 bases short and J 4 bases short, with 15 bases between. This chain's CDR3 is CAIWQGLENQPQHF. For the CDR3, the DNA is TGTGCCATCTGGCAGGGGCTGGAAAATCAGCCCCAGCATTTT.

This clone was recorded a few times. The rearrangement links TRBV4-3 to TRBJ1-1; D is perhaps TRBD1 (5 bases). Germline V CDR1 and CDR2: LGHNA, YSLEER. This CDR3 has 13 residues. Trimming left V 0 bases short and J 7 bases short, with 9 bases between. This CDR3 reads CASSQDRRGEAFF. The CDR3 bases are TGCGCCAGCAGCCAAGATAGGAGGGGTGAAGCTTTCTTT.

This chain's CDR3 is CASSLSVTAARSEAFF. CDR3 nucleotides: TGTGCCAGCAGTTTAAGCGTGACAGCCGCTCGGTCTGAAGCTTTCTTT. The chain couples TRBV28 to TRBJ1-1, with D perhaps matching TRBD1 (5 bases). The CDR3 is 16 amino acids. Looked up from germline, CDR1 is MDHEN and CDR2 is SYDVKM. Trimming pared 2 bases from V and 6 bases from J, leaving 19 bases between. Together with reference TRBV28 and TRBJ1-1, the CDR3 gives the full variable domain: DVKVTQSSRYLVKRTGEKVFLECVQDMDHENMFWYRQDPGLGLRLIYFSYDVKMKEKGDIPEGYSVSREKKERFSLILESASTNQTSMYLCASSLSVTAARSEAFFGQGTRLTVV.

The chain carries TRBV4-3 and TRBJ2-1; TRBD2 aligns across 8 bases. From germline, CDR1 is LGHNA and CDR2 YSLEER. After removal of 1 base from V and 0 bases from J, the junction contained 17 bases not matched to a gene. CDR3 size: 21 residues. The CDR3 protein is CASSQGLLGVAGTRSYNEQFF. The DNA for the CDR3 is TGCGCCAGCAGCCAAGGCCTACTGGGGGTAGCGGGGACCCGCTCCTACAATGAGCAGTTCTTC.

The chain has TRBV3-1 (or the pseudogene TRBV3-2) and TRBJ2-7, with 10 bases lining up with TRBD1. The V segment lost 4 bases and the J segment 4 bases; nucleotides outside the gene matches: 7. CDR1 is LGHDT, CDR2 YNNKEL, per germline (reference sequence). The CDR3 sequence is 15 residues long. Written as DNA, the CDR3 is TGTGCCAGCAGCCCCGGGACAGGGGCAAAGTACGAGCAGTACTTC. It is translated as CASSPGTGAKYEQYF.

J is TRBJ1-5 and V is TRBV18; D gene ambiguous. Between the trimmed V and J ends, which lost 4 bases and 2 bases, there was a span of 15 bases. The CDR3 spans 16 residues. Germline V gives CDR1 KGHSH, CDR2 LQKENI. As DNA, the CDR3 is TGTGCCAGCTCACAAGGCGGGCAGTCCGGCAATCAGCCCCAGCATTTT. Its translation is CASSQGGQSGNQPQHF. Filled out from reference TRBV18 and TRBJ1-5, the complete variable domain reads NAGVMQNPRHLVRRRGQEARLRCSPMKGHSHVYWYRQLPEEGLKFMVYLQKENIIDESGMPKERFSAEFPKEGPSILRIQQVVRGDSAAYFCASSQGGQSGNQPQHFGDGTRLSIL.

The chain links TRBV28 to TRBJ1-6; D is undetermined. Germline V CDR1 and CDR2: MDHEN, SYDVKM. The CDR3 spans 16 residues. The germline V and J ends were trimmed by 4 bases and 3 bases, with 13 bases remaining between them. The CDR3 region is CASSYRNSYYNSPLHF. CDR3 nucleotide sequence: TGTGCCAGCAGTTACAGAAATTCCTACTATAATTCACCCCTCCACTTT.

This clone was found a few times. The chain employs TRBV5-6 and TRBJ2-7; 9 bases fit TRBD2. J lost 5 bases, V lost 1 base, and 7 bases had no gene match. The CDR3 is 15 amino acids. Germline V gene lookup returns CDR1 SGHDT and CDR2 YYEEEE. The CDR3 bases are TGTGCCAGCAGCTTGAGCTGGACTAGCGACCACGAGCAGTACTTC. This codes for CASSLSWTSDHEQYF.

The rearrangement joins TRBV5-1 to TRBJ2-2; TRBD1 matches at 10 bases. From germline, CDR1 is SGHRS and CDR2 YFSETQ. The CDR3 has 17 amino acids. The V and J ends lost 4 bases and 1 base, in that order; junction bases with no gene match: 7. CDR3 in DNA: TGCGCCAGCAGCCCCTGGGGGGACAGGGGGAACACCGGGGAGCTGTTTTTT. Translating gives CASSPWGDRGNTGELFF. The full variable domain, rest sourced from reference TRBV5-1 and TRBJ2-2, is KAGVTQTPRYLIKTRGQQVTLSCSPISGHRSVSWYQQTPGQGLQFLFEYFSETQRNKGNFPGRFSGRQFSNSRSEMNVSTLELGDSALYLCASSPWGDRGNTGELFFGEGSRLTVL.

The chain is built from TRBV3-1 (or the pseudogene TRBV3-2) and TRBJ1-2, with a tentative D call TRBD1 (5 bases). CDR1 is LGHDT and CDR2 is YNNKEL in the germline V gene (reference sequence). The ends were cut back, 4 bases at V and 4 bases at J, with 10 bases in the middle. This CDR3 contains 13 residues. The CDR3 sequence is CASSPPGPYGYTF. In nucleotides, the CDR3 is TGTGCCAGCAGCCCCCCAGGGCCCTATGGCTACACCTTC.

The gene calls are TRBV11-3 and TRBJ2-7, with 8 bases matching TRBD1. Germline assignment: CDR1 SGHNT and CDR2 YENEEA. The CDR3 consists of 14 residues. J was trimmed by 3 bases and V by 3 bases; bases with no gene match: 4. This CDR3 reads CASSLDGQGYEQYF. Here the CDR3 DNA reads TGTGCCAGCAGCTTGGATGGACAGGGCTACGAGCAGTACTTC. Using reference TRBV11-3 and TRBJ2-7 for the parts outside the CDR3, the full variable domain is EAGVVQSPRYKIIEKKQPVAFWCNPISGHNTLYWYLQNLGQGPELLIRYENEEAVDDSQLPKDRFSAERLKGVDSTLKIQPAELGDSAVYLCASSLDGQGYEQYFGPGTRLTVT.